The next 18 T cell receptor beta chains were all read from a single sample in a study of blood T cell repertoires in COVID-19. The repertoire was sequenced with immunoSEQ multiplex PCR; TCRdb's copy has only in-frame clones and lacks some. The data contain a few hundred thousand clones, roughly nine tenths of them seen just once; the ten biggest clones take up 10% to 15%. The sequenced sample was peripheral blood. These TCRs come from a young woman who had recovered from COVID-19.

The CDR3 reads CASSYGRRGANQPQHF. In nucleotides, the CDR3 is TGTGCCAGCAGTTACGGTCGTCGGGGGGCTAATCAGCCCCAGCATTTT. The chain combines TRBV6-5 with TRBJ1-5; a possible D gene is TRBD1 (6 bases). The V and J ends lost 2 bases and 4 bases respectively, with 15 bases between them. CDR3 size: 16 residues. Germline CDR1 and CDR2: MNHEY and SVGAGI.

CDR3: CATSDRGTSGGNEQFF. As DNA, the CDR3 is TGTGCCACCAGTGACCGCGGGACTAGCGGGGGCAATGAGCAGTTCTTC. The rearrangement joins TRBV24-1 to TRBJ2-1; 14 bases match TRBD2. The V gene end was trimmed by 4 bases and the J gene end by 6 bases; junction bases not matched to a gene: 4. The CDR3 is 16 residues long. Germline V gives CDR1 KGHDR, CDR2 SFDVKD.

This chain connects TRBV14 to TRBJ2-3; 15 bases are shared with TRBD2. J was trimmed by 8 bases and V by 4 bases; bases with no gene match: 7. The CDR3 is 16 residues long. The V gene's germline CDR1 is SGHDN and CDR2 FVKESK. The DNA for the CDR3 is TGTGCCAGCAGCCTACAACCGGGACTAGCGGGAGGTACGCAGTATTTT. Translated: CASSLQPGLAGGTQYF.

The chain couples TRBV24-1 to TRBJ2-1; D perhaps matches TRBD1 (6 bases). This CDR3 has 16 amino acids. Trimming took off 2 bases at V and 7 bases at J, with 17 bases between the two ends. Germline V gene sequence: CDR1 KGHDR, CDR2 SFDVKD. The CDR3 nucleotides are TGTGCCACCAGTGATTCCGGACAGCCACCTGGGAATGAGCAGTTCTTC. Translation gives CATSDSGQPPGNEQFF.

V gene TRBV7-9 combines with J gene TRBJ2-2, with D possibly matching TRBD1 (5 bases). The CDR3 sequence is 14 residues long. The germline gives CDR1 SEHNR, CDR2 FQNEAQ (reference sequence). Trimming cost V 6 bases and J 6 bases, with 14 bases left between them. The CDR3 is CASRVTVSPGELFF. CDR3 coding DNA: TGTGCCAGCAGAGTGACAGTGAGCCCCGGGGAGCTGTTTTTT.

DNA of the CDR3: TGTGCCAGCAGTTTATCGAGTGGAAACATTCAGTACTTC. This gives the protein CASSLSSGNIQYF. The rearrangement uses TRBV27 and TRBJ2-4; D is unresolved. Germline V gives CDR1 MNHEY, CDR2 SMNVEV (reference sequence). The CDR3 has 13 residues. The V and J ends lost 0 bases and 6 bases respectively, with 6 bases between them.

In DNA form, the CDR3 reads TGTGCCCTAGGGACAGGGGGCTTGACTGAAGCTTTCTTT. Protein product: CALGTGGLTEAFF. The genes are TRBV30 and TRBJ1-1; 12 bases map to TRBD1. The CDR3 contains 13 residues. CDR1 GTSNPN and CDR2 SVGIG come from the germline V gene (reference sequence). The junction had 6 bases not matched to a gene; V was cut back by 8 bases and J by 5 bases.

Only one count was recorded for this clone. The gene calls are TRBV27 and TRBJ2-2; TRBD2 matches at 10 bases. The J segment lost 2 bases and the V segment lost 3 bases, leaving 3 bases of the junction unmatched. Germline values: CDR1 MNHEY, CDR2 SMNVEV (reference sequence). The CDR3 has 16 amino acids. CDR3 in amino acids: CASSFGLAVNTGELFF. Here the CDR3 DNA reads TGTGCCAGCAGTTTCGGACTAGCGGTAAACACCGGGGAGCTGTTTTTT.

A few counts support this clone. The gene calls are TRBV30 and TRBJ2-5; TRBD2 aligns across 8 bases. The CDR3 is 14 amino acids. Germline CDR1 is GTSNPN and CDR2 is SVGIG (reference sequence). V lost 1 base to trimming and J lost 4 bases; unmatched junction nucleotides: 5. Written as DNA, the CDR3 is TGTGCCTGGAGTGCGGGGCTAGCGGGAGAGACCCAGTACTTC. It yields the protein CAWSAGLAGETQYF.

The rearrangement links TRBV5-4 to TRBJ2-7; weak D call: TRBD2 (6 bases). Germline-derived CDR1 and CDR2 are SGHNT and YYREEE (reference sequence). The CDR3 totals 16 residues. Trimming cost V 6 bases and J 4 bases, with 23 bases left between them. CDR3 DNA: TGTGCCAGCACAATAACGAGACATAGCGGAGAATACGAGCAGTACTTC. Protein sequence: CASTITRHSGEYEQYF.

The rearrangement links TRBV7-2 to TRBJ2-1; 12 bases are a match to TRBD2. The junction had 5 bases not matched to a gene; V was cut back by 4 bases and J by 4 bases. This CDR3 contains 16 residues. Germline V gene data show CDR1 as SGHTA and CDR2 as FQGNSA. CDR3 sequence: CASSSRLAGVYNEQFF. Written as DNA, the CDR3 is TGTGCCAGCAGCTCAAGACTAGCGGGAGTATACAATGAGCAGTTCTTC. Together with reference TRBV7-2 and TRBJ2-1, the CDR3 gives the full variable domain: GAGVSQSPSNKVTEKGKDVELRCDPISGHTALYWYRQSLGQGLEFLIYFQGNSAPDKSGLPSDRFSAERTGGSVSTLTIQRTQQEDSAVYLCASSSRLAGVYNEQFFGPGTRLTVL.

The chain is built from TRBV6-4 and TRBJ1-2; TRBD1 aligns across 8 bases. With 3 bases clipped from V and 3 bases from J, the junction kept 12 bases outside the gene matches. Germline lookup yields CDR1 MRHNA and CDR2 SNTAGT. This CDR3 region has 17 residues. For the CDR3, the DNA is TGTGCCAGCAGTGATTTCCCTAGGGACAGGCAACACTATGGCTACACCTTC. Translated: CASSDFPRDRQHYGYTF.

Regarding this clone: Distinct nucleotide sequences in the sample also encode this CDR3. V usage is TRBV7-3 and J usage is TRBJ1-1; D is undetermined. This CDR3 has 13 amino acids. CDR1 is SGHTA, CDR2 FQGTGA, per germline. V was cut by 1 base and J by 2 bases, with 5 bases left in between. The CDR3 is CASSLNRNTEAFF. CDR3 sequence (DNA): TGTGCCAGCAGCTTAAACAGAAACACTGAAGCTTTCTTT.

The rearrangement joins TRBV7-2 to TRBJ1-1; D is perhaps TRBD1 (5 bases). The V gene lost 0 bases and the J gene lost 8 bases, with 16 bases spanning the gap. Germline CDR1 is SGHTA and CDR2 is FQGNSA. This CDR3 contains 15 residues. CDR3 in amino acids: CASSLAGIGDEEAFF. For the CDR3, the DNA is TGTGCCAGCAGCTTAGCGGGTATAGGGGATGAGGAAGCTTTCTTT.

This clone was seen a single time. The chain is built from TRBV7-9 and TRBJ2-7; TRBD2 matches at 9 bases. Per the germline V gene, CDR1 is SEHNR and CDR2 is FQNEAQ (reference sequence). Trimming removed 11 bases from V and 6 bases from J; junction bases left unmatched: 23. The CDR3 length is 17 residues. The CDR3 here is CAAASLTSGPSWVEQYF. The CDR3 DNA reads TGTGCCGCAGCATCCTTGACTAGCGGACCAAGTTGGGTCGAGCAGTACTTC.

The CDR3 sequence: CSVRGRDTEAFF. As DNA, the CDR3 is TGCAGCGTTCGGGGTCGGGACACTGAAGCTTTCTTT. The chain recombines TRBV29-1 with TRBJ1-1; D gene uncertain. Trimming cost V 5 bases and J 3 bases, with 10 bases left between them. The CDR3 runs to 12 residues. The V gene's germline CDR1 is SQVTM and CDR2 ANQGSEA.

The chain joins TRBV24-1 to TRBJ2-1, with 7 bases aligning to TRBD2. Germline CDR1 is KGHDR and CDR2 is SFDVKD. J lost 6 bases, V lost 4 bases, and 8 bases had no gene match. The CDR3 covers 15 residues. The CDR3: CATSEQREPSNEQFF. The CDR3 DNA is TGTGCCACCAGTGAGCAGCGGGAACCCTCCAATGAGCAGTTCTTC.

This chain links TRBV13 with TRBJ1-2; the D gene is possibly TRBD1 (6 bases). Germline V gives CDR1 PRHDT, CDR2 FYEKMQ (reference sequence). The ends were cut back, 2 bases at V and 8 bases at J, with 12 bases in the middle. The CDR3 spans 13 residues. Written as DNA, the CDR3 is TGTGCCAGCAGCTTATCCAGGGGAGCCGGCTACACCTTC. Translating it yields CASSLSRGAGYTF. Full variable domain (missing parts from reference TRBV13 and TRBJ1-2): AAGVIQSPRHLIKEKRETATLKCYPIPRHDTVYWYQQGPGQDPQFLISFYEKMQSDKGSIPDRFSAQQFSDYHSELNMSSLELGDSALYFCASSLSRGAGYTFGSGTRLTVV.